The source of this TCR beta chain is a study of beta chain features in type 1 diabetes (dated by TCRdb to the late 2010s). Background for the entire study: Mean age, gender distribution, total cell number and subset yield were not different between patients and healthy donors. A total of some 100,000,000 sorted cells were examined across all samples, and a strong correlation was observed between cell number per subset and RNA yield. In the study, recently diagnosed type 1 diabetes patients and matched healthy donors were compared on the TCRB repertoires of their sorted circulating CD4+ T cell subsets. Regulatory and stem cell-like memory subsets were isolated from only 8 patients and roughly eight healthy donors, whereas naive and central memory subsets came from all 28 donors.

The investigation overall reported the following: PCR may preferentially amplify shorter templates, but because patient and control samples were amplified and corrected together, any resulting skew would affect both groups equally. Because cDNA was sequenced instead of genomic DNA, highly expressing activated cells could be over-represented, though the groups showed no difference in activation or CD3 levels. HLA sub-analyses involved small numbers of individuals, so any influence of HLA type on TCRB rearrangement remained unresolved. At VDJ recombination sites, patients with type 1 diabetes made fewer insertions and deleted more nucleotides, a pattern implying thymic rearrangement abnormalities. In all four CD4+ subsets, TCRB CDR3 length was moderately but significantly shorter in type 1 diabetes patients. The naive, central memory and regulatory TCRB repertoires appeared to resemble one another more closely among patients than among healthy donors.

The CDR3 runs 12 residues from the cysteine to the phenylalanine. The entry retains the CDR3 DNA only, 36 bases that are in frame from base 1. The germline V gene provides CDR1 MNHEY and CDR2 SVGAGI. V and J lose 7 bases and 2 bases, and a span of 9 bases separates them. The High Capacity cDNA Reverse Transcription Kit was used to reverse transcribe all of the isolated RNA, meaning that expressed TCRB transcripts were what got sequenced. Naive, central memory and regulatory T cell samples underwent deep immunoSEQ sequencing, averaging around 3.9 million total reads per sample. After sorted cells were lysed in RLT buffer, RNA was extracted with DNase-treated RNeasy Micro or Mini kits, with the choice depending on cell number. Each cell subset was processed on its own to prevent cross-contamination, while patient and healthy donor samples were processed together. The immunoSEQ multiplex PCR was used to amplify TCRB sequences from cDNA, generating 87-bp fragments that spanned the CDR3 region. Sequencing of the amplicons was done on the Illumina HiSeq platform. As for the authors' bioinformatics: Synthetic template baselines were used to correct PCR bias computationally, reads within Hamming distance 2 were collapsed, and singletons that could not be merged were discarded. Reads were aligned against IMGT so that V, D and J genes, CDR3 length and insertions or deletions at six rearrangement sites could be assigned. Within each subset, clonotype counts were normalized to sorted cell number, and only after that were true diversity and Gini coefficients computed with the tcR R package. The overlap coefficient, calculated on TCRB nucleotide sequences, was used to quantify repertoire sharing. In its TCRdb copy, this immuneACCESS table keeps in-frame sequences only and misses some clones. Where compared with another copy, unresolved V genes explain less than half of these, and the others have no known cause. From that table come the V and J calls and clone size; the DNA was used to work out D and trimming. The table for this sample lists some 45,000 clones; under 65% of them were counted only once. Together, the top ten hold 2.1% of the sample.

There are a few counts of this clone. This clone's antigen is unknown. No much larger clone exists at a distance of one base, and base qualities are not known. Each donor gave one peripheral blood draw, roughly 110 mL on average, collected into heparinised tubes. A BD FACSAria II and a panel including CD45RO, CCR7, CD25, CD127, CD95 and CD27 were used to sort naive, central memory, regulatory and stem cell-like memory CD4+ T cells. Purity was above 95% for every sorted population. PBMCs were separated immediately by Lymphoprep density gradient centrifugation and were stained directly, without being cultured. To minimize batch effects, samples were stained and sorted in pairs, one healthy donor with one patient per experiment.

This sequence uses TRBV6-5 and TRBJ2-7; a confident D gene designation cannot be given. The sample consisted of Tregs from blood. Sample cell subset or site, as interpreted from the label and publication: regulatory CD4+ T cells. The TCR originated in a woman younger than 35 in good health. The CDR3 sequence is CASTGTAYEQYF. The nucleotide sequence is TGTGCCAGCACCGGTACGGCCTACGAGCAGTACTTC.